The 2 T cell receptor beta chains presented below share a single source sample, sequenced in a study of early T cells in non-severe SARS-CoV-2 infection. TCRdb processed the 5' RACE reads anew with MiXCR; each CDR3 protein has one entry. The table shows 71,000 or so distinct CDR3 sequences, with roughly 13% occurring only once. Sequenced input: whole blood. All receptors come from an adult who was a healthcare worker with PCR-confirmed SARS-CoV-2 infection or an uninfected control (not recorded which).

This clonotype was picked up a small number of times. The rearrangement uses TRBV27 and TRBJ1-6; D is perhaps TRBD1 (6 bases). Germline CDR1 reads MNHEY; CDR2 reads SMNVEV (reference sequence). This CDR3 is 13 amino acids long. Trimming removed 5 bases at V and 7 bases at J, with 9 bases between. The CDR3 DNA reads as TGTGCCAGCAGTCCAGGACAGAATTCACCCCTCCACTTT. Its protein is CASSPGQNSPLHF.

This clonotype turned up a few times. CDR3 bases: TGTGCCAGCAGTTTGATGGGGCTGACGGGCTACACCTTC. It encodes CASSLMGLTGYTF. The rearrangement joins TRBV12-3 or TRBV12-4 to TRBJ1-2; possibly TRBD1 for D (5 bases). The CDR3 totals 13 residues. The V gene lost 3 bases and the J gene lost 8 bases, with 13 bases spanning the gap.